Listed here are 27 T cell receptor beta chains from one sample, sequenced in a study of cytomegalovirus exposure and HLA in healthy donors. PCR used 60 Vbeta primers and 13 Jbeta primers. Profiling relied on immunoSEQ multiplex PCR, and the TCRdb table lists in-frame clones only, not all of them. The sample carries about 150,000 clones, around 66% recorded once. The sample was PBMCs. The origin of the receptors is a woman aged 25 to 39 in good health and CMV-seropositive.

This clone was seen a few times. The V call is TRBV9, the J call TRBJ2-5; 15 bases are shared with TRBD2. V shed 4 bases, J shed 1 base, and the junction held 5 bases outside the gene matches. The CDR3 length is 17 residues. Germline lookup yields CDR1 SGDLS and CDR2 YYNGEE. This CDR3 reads CASSTGLAGGLQETQYF. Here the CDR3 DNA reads TGTGCCAGCAGCACGGGACTAGCGGGGGGACTCCAAGAGACCCAGTACTTC.

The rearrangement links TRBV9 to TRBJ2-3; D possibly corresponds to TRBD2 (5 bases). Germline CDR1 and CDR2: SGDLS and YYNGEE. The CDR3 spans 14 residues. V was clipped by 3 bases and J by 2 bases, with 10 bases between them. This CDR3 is CASSGESNTDTQYF. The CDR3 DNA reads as TGTGCCAGCAGCGGGGAGTCTAACACAGATACGCAGTATTTT.

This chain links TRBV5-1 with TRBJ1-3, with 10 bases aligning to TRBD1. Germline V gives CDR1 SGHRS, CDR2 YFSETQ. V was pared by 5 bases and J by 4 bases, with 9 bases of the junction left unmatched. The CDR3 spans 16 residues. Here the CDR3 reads CASRTGTGARGNTIYF. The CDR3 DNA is TGCGCCAGCAGAACCGGGACAGGGGCGAGAGGAAACACCATATATTTT. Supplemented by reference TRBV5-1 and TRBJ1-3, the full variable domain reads KAGVTQTPRYLIKTRGQQVTLSCSPISGHRSVSWYQQTPGQGLQFLFEYFSETQRNKGNFPGRFSGRQFSNSRSEMNVSTLELGDSALYLCASRTGTGARGNTIYFGEGSWLTVV.

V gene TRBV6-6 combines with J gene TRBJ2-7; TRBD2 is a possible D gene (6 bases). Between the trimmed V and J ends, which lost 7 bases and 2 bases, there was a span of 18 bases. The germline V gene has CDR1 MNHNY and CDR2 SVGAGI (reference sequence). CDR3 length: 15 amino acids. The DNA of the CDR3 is TGTGCCAGCACAACCGCGGAGGGGATCCCCTACGAGCAGTACTTC. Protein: CASTTAEGIPYEQYF.

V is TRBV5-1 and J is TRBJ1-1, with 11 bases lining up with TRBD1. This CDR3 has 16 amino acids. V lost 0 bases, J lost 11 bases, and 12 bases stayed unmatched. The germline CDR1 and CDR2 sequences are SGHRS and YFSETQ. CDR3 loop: CASSLAGGQGDVGAFF. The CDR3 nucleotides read TGCGCCAGCAGCTTGGCCGGGGGACAGGGGGATGTTGGGGCTTTCTTT.

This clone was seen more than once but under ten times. CDR3 protein: CAIKGQGANQPQHF. The CDR3 DNA reads TGTGCCATCAAGGGACAGGGGGCGAACCAGCCCCAGCATTTT. The chain joins TRBV10-3 to TRBJ1-5; 12 bases are shared with TRBD1. V dropped 7 bases and J dropped 7; count of bases not matched to a gene: 5. In germline, CDR1 is ENHRY, CDR2 SYGVKD. The CDR3 has 14 residues.

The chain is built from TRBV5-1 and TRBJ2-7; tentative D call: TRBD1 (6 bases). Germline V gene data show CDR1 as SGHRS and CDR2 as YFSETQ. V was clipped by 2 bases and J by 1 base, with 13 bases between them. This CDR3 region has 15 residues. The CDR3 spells CASSFTGIVSYEQYF. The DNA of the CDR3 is TGCGCCAGCAGCTTTACAGGGATTGTTTCCTACGAGCAGTACTTC.

CDR3 coding DNA: TGTGCCAGCAGCCCACGACTGGACACAGATACGCAGTATTTT. As protein: CASSPRLDTDTQYF. The chain links TRBV5-4 to TRBJ2-3; D unclear. Germline CDR1 SGHNT, CDR2 YYREEE (reference sequence). This CDR3 contains 14 residues. Between the trimmed V and J ends, which lost 4 bases and 2 bases, there was a span of 11 bases. The whole variable domain, remainder taken from reference TRBV5-4 and TRBJ2-3, is ETGVTQSPTHLIKTRGQQVTLRCSSQSGHNTVSWYQQALGQGPQFIFQYYREEENGRGNFPPRFSGLQFPNYSSELNVNALELDDSALYLCASSPRLDTDTQYFGPGTRLTVL.

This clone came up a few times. The CDR3 bases are TGCGCCAGCAGCCAAGATAGAACCTTCCCTGGAAACACCATATATTTT. Its translation is CASSQDRTFPGNTIYF. This chain uses TRBV4-1 with TRBJ1-3; D is undetermined. This CDR3 is built from 16 residues. The germline V and J ends were trimmed by 0 bases and 2 bases, with 11 bases remaining between them. From germline, CDR1 is MGHRA and CDR2 YSYEKL.

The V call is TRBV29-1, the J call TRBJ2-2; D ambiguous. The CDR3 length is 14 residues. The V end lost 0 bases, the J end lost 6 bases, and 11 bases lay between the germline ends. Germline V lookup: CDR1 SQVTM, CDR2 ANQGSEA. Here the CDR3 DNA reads TGCAGCGTTGAAGATCCTAGGATAGCCGGGGAGCTGTTTTTT. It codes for CSVEDPRIAGELFF.

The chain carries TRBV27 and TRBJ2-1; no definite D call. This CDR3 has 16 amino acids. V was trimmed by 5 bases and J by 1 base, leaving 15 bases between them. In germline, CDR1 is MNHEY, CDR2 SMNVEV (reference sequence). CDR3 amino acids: CASSLLGMGSYNEQFF. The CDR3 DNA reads TGTGCCAGCAGTCTCCTGGGCATGGGTTCCTACAATGAGCAGTTCTTC.

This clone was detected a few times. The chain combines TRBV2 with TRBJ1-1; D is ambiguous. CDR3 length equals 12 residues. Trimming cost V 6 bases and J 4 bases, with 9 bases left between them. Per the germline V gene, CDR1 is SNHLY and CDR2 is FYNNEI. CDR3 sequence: CASRLRGTEAFF. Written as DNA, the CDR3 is TGTGCCAGCAGACTAAGAGGCACTGAAGCTTTCTTT. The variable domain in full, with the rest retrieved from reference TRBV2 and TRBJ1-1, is EPEVTQTPSHQVTQMGQEVILRCVPISNHLYFYWYRQILGQKVEFLVSFYNNEISEKSEIFDDQFSVERPDGSNFTLKIRSTKLEDSAMYFCASRLRGTEAFFGQGTRLTVV.

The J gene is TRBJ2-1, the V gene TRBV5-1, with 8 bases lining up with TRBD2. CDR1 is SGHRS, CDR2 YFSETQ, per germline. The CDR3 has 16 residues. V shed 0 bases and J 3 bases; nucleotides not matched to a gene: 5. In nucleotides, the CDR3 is TGCGCCAGCAGCTTGGTAGCGGGAAGAGTCTACAATGAGCAGTTCTTC. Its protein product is CASSLVAGRVYNEQFF.

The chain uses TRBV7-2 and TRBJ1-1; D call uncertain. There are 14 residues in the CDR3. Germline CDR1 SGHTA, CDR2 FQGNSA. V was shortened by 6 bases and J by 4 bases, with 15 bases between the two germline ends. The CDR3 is CASREWQKATEAFF. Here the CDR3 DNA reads TGTGCCAGCAGGGAGTGGCAGAAGGCCACTGAAGCTTTCTTT.

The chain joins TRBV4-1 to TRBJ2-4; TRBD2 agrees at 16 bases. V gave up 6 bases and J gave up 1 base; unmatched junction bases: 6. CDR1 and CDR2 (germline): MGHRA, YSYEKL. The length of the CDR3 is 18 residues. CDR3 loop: CASSPGLAGGEAKNIQYF. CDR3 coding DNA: TGCGCCAGCAGTCCGGGACTAGCGGGGGGGGAGGCCAAAAACATTCAGTACTTC.

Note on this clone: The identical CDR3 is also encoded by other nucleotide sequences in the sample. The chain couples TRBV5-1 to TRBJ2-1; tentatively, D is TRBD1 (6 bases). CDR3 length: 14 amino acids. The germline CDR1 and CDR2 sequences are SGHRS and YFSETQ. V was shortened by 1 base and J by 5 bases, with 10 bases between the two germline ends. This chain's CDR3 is CASSLTGHNNEQFF. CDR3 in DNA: TGCGCCAGCAGCTTGACAGGGCATAACAATGAGCAGTTCTTC.

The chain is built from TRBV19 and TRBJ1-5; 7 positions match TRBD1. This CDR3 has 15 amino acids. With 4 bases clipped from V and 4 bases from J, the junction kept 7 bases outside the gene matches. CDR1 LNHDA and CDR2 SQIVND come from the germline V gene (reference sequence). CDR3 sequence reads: CASSNWGQQNQPQHF. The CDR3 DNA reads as TGTGCCAGTAGTAACTGGGGACAGCAGAATCAGCCCCAGCATTTT.

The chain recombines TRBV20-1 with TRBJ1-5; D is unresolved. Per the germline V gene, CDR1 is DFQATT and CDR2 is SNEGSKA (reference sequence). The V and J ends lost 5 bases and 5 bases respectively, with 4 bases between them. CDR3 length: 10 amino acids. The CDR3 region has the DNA TGCAGTGCTGGCCATCAGCCCCAGCATTTT. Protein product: CSAGHQPQHF.

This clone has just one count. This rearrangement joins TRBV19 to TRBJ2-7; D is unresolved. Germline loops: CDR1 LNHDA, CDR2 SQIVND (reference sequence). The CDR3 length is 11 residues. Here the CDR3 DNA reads TGTGCTCTACGGGTTGGGTACGAGCAGTACTTC. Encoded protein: CALRVGYEQYF.

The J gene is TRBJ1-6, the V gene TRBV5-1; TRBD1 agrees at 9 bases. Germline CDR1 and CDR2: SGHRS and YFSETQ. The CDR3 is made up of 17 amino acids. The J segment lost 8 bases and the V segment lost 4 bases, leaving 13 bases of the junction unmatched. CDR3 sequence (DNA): TGCGCCAGCAGCCTCTCATACACCGACAGGGGGTATTCACCCCTCCACTTT. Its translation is CASSLSYTDRGYSPLHF. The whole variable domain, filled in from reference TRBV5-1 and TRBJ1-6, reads KAGVTQTPRYLIKTRGQQVTLSCSPISGHRSVSWYQQTPGQGLQFLFEYFSETQRNKGNFPGRFSGRQFSNSRSEMNVSTLELGDSALYLCASSLSYTDRGYSPLHFGNGTRLTVT.

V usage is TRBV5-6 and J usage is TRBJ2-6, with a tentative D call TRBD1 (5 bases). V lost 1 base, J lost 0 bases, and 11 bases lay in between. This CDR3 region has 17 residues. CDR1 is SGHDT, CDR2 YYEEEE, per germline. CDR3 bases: TGTGCCAGCAGCTTGAACAGGCCGAACTCTGGGGCCAACGTCCTGACTTTC. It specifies CASSLNRPNSGANVLTF.

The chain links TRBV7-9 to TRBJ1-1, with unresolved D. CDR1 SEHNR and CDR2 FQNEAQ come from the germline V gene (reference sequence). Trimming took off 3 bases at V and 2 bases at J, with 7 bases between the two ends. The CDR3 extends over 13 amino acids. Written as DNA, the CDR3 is TGTGCCAGCAGCTTCTCCAGTAACACTGAAGCTTTCTTT. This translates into CASSFSSNTEAFF.

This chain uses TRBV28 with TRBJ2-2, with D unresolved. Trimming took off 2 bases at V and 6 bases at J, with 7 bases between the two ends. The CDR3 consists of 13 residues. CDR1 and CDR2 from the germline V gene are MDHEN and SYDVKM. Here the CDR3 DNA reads TGTGCCAGCAGTTTAGAGGTGCCCGGGGAGCTGTTTTTT. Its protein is CASSLEVPGELFF.

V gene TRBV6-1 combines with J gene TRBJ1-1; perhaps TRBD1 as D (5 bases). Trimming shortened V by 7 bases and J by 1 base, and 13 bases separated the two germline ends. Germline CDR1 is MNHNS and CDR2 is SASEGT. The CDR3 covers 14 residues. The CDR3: CASIRGVGNTEAFF. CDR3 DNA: TGTGCCAGCATCCGGGGGGTGGGGAACACTGAAGCTTTCTTT.

CDR3 sequence: CASSLWGDGYTF. The CDR3 nucleotides are TGTGCCAGCAGCTTATGGGGGGATGGCTACACCTTC. This rearrangement joins TRBV7-9 to TRBJ1-2, with D possibly being TRBD1 (5 bases). The CDR3 has 12 amino acids. V lost 2 bases and J lost 6, with 7 bases in between. Germline V gene lookup returns CDR1 SEHNR and CDR2 FQNEAQ (reference sequence).

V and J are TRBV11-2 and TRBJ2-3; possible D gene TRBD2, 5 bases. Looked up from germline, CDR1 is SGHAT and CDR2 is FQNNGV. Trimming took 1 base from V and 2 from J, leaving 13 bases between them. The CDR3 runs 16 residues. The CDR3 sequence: CASSLATTSSTDTQYF. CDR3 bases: TGTGCCAGCAGCTTAGCGACTACATCCTCCACAGATACGCAGTATTTT.

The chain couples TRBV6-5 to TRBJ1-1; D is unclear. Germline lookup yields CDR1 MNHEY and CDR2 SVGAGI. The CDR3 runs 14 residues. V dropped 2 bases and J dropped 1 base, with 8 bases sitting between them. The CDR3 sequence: CASSYMASNTEAFF. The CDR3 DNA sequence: TGTGCCAGCAGTTACATGGCCTCGAACACTGAAGCTTTCTTT.